Listed below are T cell receptor beta chains from one sample, sequenced in a study of blood T cell repertoires in COVID-19. Data came from immunoSEQ multiplex PCR; TCRdb stores just in-frame clones and leaves some out. The sample holds about 36,000 clones, about 81% seen once. The sample was peripheral blood. The source is a human donor in a cohort sampled during active or convalescent COVID-19. The donor label of this sample is uncertain. Each CDR3 is given with its conserved first and last residue. Fields, in order: D gene, clone size, V gene, J gene, CDR3 protein, CDR3 DNA. The D gene is left open where the match is weak. Where a row states a size, it is once, few, many or the class of an expanded clone; other rows omit it.

NA	NA	TRBV12-1	TRBJ2-7	CASSPRTSGTYEQYF	TGTGCCAGCAGCCCCCGGACTAGCGGGACTTACGAGCAGTACTTC
TRBD1	NA	TRBV18	TRBJ2-7	CASSPVGTGTEQYF	TGTGCCAGCTCACCAGTCGGGACAGGGACCGAGCAGTACTTC
TRBD1	NA	TRBV6-5	TRBJ1-2	CASSRQGKSGYGYTF	TGTGCCAGCAGTCGACAGGGGAAGAGTGGCTATGGCTACACCTTC
NA	few	TRBV7-9	TRBJ2-2	CASSPGNTGELFF	TGTGCCAGCAGCCCCGGGAACACCGGGGAGCTGTTTTTT
TRBD2	NA	TRBV19	TRBJ2-1	CASSPLSGRGNEQFF	TGTGCCAGTAGTCCATTAAGCGGGAGGGGCAATGAGCAGTTCTTC
TRBD1	few	TRBV19	TRBJ1-1	CASIDREIPEAFF	TGTGCCAGCATTGACAGGGAGATCCCTGAAGCTTTCTTT
NA	NA	TRBV9	TRBJ2-3	CASSVLAGRRDTQYF	TGTGCCAGCAGCGTCCTAGCAGGCCGCCGGGATACGCAGTATTTT
NA	once	TRBV24-1	TRBJ2-5	CATSDPLGVGETQYF	TGTGCCACCAGTGACCCACTGGGAGTGGGGGAGACCCAGTACTTC
NA	NA	TRBV24-1	TRBJ1-1	CATRGGGNTEAFF	TGTGCCACGAGGGGGGGCGGGAACACTGAAGCTTTCTTT
NA	NA	TRBV5-7	TRBJ2-7	CASSCCGGASTGGEQYF	TGTGCCAGCAGCTGCTGTGGCGGAGCCTCCACCGGGGGCGAGCAGTACTTC
TRBD2	NA	TRBV6-6	TRBJ2-7	CASRQGGYEQYF	TGTGCCAGCAGGCAGGGAGGGTACGAGCAGTACTTC
NA	NA	TRBV13	TRBJ1-1	CASSLSGWVTEAFF	TGTGCCAGCAGCTTATCGGGATGGGTTACTGAAGCTTTCTTT
NA	NA	TRBV19	TRBJ1-5	CASSWVTGYSNQPQHF	TGTGCCAGTAGTTGGGTGACAGGATATAGCAATCAGCCCCAGCATTTT
NA	NA	TRBV12-3/TRBV12-4	TRBJ1-5	CASRGTNQPQHF	TGTGCCAGCAGGGGCACCAATCAGCCCCAGCATTTT
NA	NA	TRBV23-1	TRBJ1-1	CASSQSGAALNTEAFF	TGCGCCAGCAGTCAATCTGGGGCAGCCCTGAACACTGAAGCTTTCTTT
TRBD2	NA	TRBV9	TRBJ2-2	CASSVGGLTGGGTGELFF	TGTGCCAGCAGCGTAGGGGGATTGACGGGAGGAGGCACCGGGGAGCTGTTTTTT
NA	NA	TRBV7-6	TRBJ2-7	CASSRGTGEGFYEQYF	TGTGCCAGCAGCCGAGGGACGGGAGAGGGATTCTACGAGCAGTACTTC
NA	NA	TRBV12-3/TRBV12-4	TRBJ1-2	CASSLAGYGYTF	TGTGCCAGCAGTTTGGCAGGCTATGGCTACACCTTC
NA	NA	TRBV6-5	TRBJ2-6	CASKTASGANVLTF	TGTGCCAGCAAAACAGCCTCTGGGGCCAACGTCCTGACTTTC
NA	NA	TRBV18	TRBJ1-1	CASSRGTRDTEAFF	TGTGCCAGCTCACGCGGGACCCGGGACACTGAAGCTTTCTTT
NA	NA	TRBV27	TRBJ1-5	CASSLSGTGGNQPQHF	TGTGCCAGCAGTTTATCCGGGACGGGGGGGAATCAGCCCCAGCATTTT
TRBD1	NA	TRBV9	TRBJ1-2	CASSVAPSRQGDNYGYTF	TGTGCCAGCAGCGTAGCCCCGTCGAGACAGGGAGATAACTATGGCTACACCTTC
NA	NA	TRBV30	TRBJ1-5	CAWSVGPPGGPQHF	TGTGCCTGGAGTGTTGGTCCCCCGGGGGGACCCCAGCATTTT
NA	NA	TRBV16	TRBJ1-5	CASSQSWPVDSSNQPQHF	TGTGCCAGCAGCCAATCGTGGCCGGTTGACAGCAGCAATCAGCCCCAGCATTTT
NA	NA	TRBV24-1	TRBJ2-1	CATSDLGGNEQFF	TGTGCCACCAGTGATTTAGGCGGGAATGAGCAGTTCTTC
NA	NA	TRBV27	TRBJ1-1	CATHVSPERRTEAFF	TGTGCCACCCACGTTTCCCCGGAGAGGAGGACTGAAGCTTTCTTT
TRBD1	NA	TRBV5-4	TRBJ1-2	CASSKDRAAHYGYTF	TGTGCCAGCAGCAAGGACAGGGCGGCCCACTATGGCTACACCTTC
TRBD2	NA	TRBV7-2	TRBJ2-7	CASSLVAGLDEQYF	TGTGCCAGCAGCTTAGTAGCGGGATTAGACGAGCAGTACTTC
NA	NA	TRBV6-5	TRBJ2-7	CASRAGPRRYEQYF	TGTGCCAGCAGGGCGGGACCCCGCCGGTACGAGCAGTACTTC
TRBD1	once	TRBV6-6	TRBJ1-1	CASSPQGSGEAFF	TGTGCCAGCAGTCCACAGGGGAGTGGTGAGGCTTTCTTT
NA	NA	TRBV3-1/TRBV3-2	TRBJ1-6	CASSPRVRNSPLHF	TGTGCCAGCAGCCCCAGGGTTAGAAATTCACCCCTCCACTTT
NA	NA	TRBV7-2	TRBJ1-3	CASSLQSGDSGNTIYF	TGTGCCAGCAGCCTCCAGTCGGGGGACTCTGGAAACACCATATATTTT
NA	NA	TRBV25-1	TRBJ1-1	CASTSTTGNTEAFF	TGTGCCAGCACATCAACGACAGGGAACACTGAAGCTTTCTTT
TRBD2	NA	TRBV7-2	TRBJ2-1	CASSLRGGGSKPNEQFF	TGTGCCAGCAGCTTACGGGGGGGAGGGTCTAAACCCAATGAGCAGTTCTTC
TRBD2	NA	TRBV13	TRBJ2-7	CASSPTPSGTYEQYF	TGTGCCAGCAGCCCGACGCCTAGCGGGACCTACGAGCAGTACTTC
TRBD1	NA	TRBV3-1/TRBV3-2	TRBJ1-4	CASHGTANEKLFF	TGTGCCAGCCATGGGACAGCAAATGAAAAACTGTTTTTT
NA	NA	TRBV5-5	TRBJ2-7	CASSQIEGVRYEQYF	TGTGCCAGCAGCCAAATCGAGGGGGTCCGCTACGAGCAGTACTTC
TRBD1	NA	TRBV24-1	TRBJ1-2	CATSAGTGGINGYTF	TGTGCCACCAGTGCAGGGACAGGGGGCATCAATGGCTACACCTTC
TRBD2	once	TRBV4-2	TRBJ2-1	CASSPGTSGDNEQFF	TGTGCCAGCAGCCCCGGGACTAGCGGGGACAATGAGCAGTTCTTC
TRBD2	NA	TRBV5-4	TRBJ2-1	CASSFGLAGEKEQFF	TGTGCCAGCAGCTTTGGCCTAGCGGGAGAAAAGGAGCAGTTCTTC
TRBD2	NA	TRBV6-4	TRBJ2-5	CASGFGRQTQYF	TGTGCCAGCGGTTTCGGGAGGCAGACCCAGTACTTC
NA	NA	TRBV5-1	TRBJ2-5	CASSRDSSQETQYF	TGCGCCAGCAGCCGGGACTCCTCCCAAGAGACCCAGTACTTC
NA	NA	TRBV27	TRBJ2-7	CASSLNGEGYEQYF	TGTGCCAGCAGTTTAAACGGAGAAGGCTACGAGCAGTACTTC
NA	many	TRBV11-1	TRBJ2-1	CASSLQTSFNEQFF	TGTGCCAGCAGCCTCCAGACTAGTTTCAATGAGCAGTTCTTC
TRBD2	once	TRBV2	TRBJ2-1	CASSQTSGQYNEQFF	TGTGCCAGCAGTCAGACTAGCGGCCAATACAATGAGCAGTTCTTC
TRBD2	NA	TRBV11-3	TRBJ2-2	CASSLDGLAALTGELFF	TGTGCCAGCAGCTTAGACGGACTAGCGGCCCTCACCGGGGAGCTGTTTTTT